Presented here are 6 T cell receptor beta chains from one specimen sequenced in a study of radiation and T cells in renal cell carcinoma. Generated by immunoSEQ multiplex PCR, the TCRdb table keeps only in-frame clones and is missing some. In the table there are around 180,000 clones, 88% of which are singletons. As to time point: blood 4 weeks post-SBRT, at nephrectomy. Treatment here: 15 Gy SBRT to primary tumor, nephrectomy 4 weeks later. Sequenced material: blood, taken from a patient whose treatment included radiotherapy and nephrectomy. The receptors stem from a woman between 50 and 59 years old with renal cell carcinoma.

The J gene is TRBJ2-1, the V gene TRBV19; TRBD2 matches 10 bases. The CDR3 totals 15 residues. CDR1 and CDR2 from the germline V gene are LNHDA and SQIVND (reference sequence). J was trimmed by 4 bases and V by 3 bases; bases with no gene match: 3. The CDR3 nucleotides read TGTGCCAGTAGTATCTCTAGCGGGGGTTACAATGAGCAGTTCTTC. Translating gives CASSISSGGYNEQFF.

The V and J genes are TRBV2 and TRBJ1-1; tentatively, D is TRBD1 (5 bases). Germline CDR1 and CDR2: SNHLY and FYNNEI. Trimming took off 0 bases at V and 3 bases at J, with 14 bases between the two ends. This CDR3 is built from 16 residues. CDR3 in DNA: TGTGCCAGCAGTGAAGCGGGTCAGGGTAGGGACACTGAAGCTTTCTTT. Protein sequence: CASSEAGQGRDTEAFF.

The CDR3 reads CASSYGQGMWPLHF. The DNA of the CDR3 is TGTGCCAGCAGTTACGGGCAGGGTATGTGGCCCCTCCACTTT. This sequence joins TRBV6-6 and TRBJ1-6, with a weak D call TRBD1 (5 bases). Trimming stripped 2 bases from V and 13 bases from J, with 15 bases between. The CDR3 covers 14 residues. CDR1 and CDR2 (germline): MNHNY, SVGAGI (reference sequence).

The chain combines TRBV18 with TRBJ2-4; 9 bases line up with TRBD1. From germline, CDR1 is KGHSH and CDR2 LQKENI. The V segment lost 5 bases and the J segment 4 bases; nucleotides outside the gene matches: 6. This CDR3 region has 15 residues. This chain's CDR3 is CASSGPGQGKNIQYF. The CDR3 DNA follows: TGTGCCAGCTCAGGTCCGGGACAGGGAAAAAACATTCAGTACTTC.

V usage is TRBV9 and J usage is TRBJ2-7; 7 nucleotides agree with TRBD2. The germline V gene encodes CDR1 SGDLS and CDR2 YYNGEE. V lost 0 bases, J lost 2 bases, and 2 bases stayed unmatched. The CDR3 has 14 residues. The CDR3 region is CASSVAGTTYEQYF. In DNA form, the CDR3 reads TGTGCCAGCAGCGTAGCGGGGACTACCTACGAGCAGTACTTC. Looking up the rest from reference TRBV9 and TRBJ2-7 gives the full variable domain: DSGVTQTPKHLITATGQRVTLRCSPRSGDLSVYWYQQSLDQGLQFLIQYYNGEERAKGNILERFSAQQFPDLHSELNLSSLELGDSALYFCASSVAGTTYEQYFGPGTRLTVT.

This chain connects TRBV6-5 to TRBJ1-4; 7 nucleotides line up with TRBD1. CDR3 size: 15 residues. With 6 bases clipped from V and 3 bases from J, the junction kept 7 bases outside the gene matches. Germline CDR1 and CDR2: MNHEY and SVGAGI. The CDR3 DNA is TGTGCCAGCAGCCCCGACAGGGCCCCTAATGAAAAACTGTTTTTT. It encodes CASSPDRAPNEKLFF.